The source of this TCR beta chain is a study of T cell responses to AZD1222 COVID-19 vaccine. Sequenced by immunoSEQ multiplex PCR; TCRdb stores in-frame clones only, minus some. The repertoire has approximately 120,000 clones, around 92% of them found once; the top ten carry approximately 4.2%. Study results and caveats: Nearly half of unique spike-specific TCRs reportedly avoided B.1.351 and B.1.1.7 mutated regions. Regions 160-218 and 743-854 dominated among vaccine-associated CD4 TCRs spanning spike. The donor cohort was predominantly white British with a female majority, and clonal diversity may have been underestimated. Seropositive status at baseline applied to only six AZD1222 recipients.

Concerning this clone itself: Its target is not known.

Looked up from germline, CDR1 is SGDLS and CDR2 is YYNGEE. V lost 4 bases and J 6 bases, leaving 10 bases between the germline ends. The CDR3 contains 13 residues. The source is an adult in good health. Sample: peripheral blood, taken on day 0 of AZD1222 vaccination. V gene TRBV9 combines with J gene TRBJ2-2; D gene uncertain. The CDR3 spells CASSPLQAGELFF. DNA for the CDR3: TGTGCCAGCAGCCCCCTCCAGGCCGGGGAGCTGTTTTTT.